This TCR beta chain stems from a study of CD8 T cells in Susac syndrome. Trimming took 2 bases from V and 5 from J, leaving 10 bases between them. From germline, CDR1 is MNHNY and CDR2 SVGAGI (reference sequence). This CDR3 region has 13 residues. Random hexamers were used to reverse transcribe the RNA input (about 0.45 to 1 ug). A multiplex approach, immunoSEQ multiplex PCR, amplified TCR beta CDR3 across 54 Vbeta and 13 Jbeta. From the immunoSEQ multiplex PCR reads, TCRdb called clonotypes with MiXCR, one entry per CDR3 protein. The sample yields 100,000 to 150,000 distinct CDR3 sequences, around 96% seen once. Sequencing of TCR beta, carried out with a high-throughput approach, was applied to CD8+ and CD4+ T cells from the blood. Controls matched for sex and age were healthy donors. The study, taken as a whole, reports: Individuals included in the TCR sequencing and HLA analysis were acknowledged by the study to be relatively few in number.

As to this clonotype: Its antigen is as yet unknown.

Input material: CD4+ T cells from PBMCs. This clonotype was sampled from a human donor in good health. The gene calls are TRBV6-6 and TRBJ2-7; D gene ambiguous. The CDR3 DNA is TGTGCCAGCAGTTACGTCGTCCGGAACGAGCAGTACTTC. This gives the protein CASSYVVRNEQYF.